This T cell receptor beta chain comes out of a study of cytomegalovirus exposure and HLA in healthy donors (dated by TCRdb to about 2017). For context, the study as a whole: An earlier analysis of 587 of the donors reported approximately 260 Gb of sequence data and 117 million unique TCR beta sequences obtained from about 179 million T cells. An early release that covered around 590 HLA-typed donors contained about 300 gigabases of sequencing data and tens of millions of unique TCR sequences. Of the approximately 400 genotyped donors, approximately 80% fell in the genetic ancestry cluster associated with self-reported Caucasian donors. The aim of the study was to test whether cataloging public T cell receptors could identify signatures of past pathogen exposure. The study used immunosequencing to profile the T cell repertoires of hundreds of subjects and linked those repertoires to cytomegalovirus serostatus. A separate validation cohort of 100 to 150 different subjects was used in addition to the 666-subject first cohort. To predict cytomegalovirus infection status, the study brought together high-throughput TCR immunosequencing, statistical association of individual TCRs with disease status, and machine learning. A later analysis re-analyzed previously published TCR beta repertoires from approximately 670 donors and added high-resolution HLA genotyping to study TCR occurrence patterns. Rather than using new phenotypic data, the later analysis identified candidate immune exposures from TCR beta sequences and from how often those sequences occurred across donors. An earlier analysis of around 640 of the donors used high-throughput TCR beta sequencing to judge whether each TCR beta V gene segment behaved as functional or pseudogenic. Donor age, sex, ethnicity and CMV serostatus were compiled together with the repertoire data. A later genetic analysis used genome-wide SNP genotypes for about 65% of the roughly 700 donors, treating that subset as a discovery cohort. All discovery cohort repertoires had been generated on a single sequencing platform. Class I and class II HLA loci were covered by the typing at four-digit resolution. The number of donors typed differed by locus, with roughly 620-630 for A, B, C, DRB1 and DQB1, more than 500 for DQA1, over 600 for DPA1, and around 460 for DPB1. Several DR-DQ haplotypes were treated as single units for association and clustering because of strong linkage in the cohort. Among over 350 genotyped donors of the cohort, an average of 235,054 unique TCR beta nucleotide sequences were sequenced per donor, roughly 20% of them non-productive.

Preparation of the library involved the immunoSEQ multiplex PCR assay. For the multiplex PCR, a mixture combining 60 forward primers for TCR Vbeta segments and 13 reverse primers for TCR Jbeta segments was used. Amplification of the CDR3 region of rearranged TCR beta genes was performed with a multiplex PCR assay on genomic DNA. On the Illumina HiSeq System, the amplified TCR beta libraries were sequenced as 87-base-pair reads. The original methods were these. A later analysis counted approximately 74 million unique TCR beta chains across the 670 or so repertoires, and some 11 million of these chains were shared by at least two donors. Raw reads were error-corrected and collapsed into unique sequences by a nearest-neighbor algorithm in which closely related sequences were merged to remove PCR and sequencing errors. Alignment of CDR3 sequences to IMGT reference sequences was used to assign V, D and J gene segments. For a sequence to be retained, a match of at least six nucleotides was required to both a V gene segment and a J gene segment. A rearrangement was called productive if the CDR3 had no stop codons and remained in frame with V and J, and every other rearrangement was called non-productive. CDR3 was defined according to IMGT convention as the region running from the second conserved V-encoded cysteine to the conserved J-encoded phenylalanine. The earlier analysis of more than 450 of the donors excluded sequences that lacked an unambiguous match to a single V gene segment. In an earlier analysis of roughly 500 of the donors, V segments were called functional above 56.7% productive rearrangements and were called segregating when the between-donor standard deviation exceeded 5%. A statistical classification framework was built for diagnosing cytomegalovirus status from the catalog of TCR beta chain sequences. In a later analysis, V and J genes were assigned by comparing TCR nucleotide sequences against IMGT/GENE-DB human TR gene sequences. In a later analysis, CDR3 sequences and most-parsimonious VDJ recombination scenarios were assigned using the TCRdist pipeline. In a later analysis, each TCR beta chain was defined by its CDR3 amino acid sequence together with its V-gene family, and reads lacking a unique V-gene family were excluded. To address suspected cross-contamination and a sequencing artifact, a later analysis removed several hundred highly shared, low-generation-probability nucleotide sequences. In a later analysis, a clonal expansion index for each public chain was calculated from normalized within-repertoire ranks of inferred template counts. A later analysis computed generation probabilities with a VDJ recombination model fitted to out-of-frame rearrangements, and checked the results against IGoR. In a later analysis, hypergeometric tests were used to score TCR-TCR, TCR-HLA and TCR-CMV co-occurrence, with a repertoire-size bias correction applied to TCR pairs. In a later analysis, false discovery rates were estimated by permuting HLA or CMV assignments 20 times. In a later analysis, co-occurring TCRs were grouped using DBSCAN, and TCRdist sequence similarity was added for clustering within HLA-allele-positive subsets. For co-occurrence clustering, repertoires with fewer than 30,000 or more than 120,000 public chains were excluded, along with five repertoires with anomalous nucleotide sharing. TCRdb carries this immuneACCESS record with in-frame sequences only. Its versions omit some clonotypes, under half of them owing to an unresolved V gene in the studies checked, with the rest unexplained. V and J calls plus clone size are reproduced from that table; the DNA served to infer D and trimming. This specimen's table enumerates roughly 120,000 clones. Approximately 0.93% of the sample rests with the top ten.

Study-wide conclusions, independent of this receptor: Immune exposure information for the cohort was limited to CMV serostatus. In this cohort, only TCR beta chains were sequenced, and detectable features were limited by the absence of alpha or paired-chain data. A cluster of highly shared sequence variants was judged likely to represent a technical artifact of the sequencing pipeline. Sequencing depth was assumed to be roughly uniform across donors in the presence/absence analyses, though that assumption may not hold. A further reported finding was that TCR beta sequences accurately predicted the HLA-A and HLA-B alleles for most subjects in the first cohort. A later analysis found that most CMV-associated TCR beta chains appeared HLA-restricted, with HLA associations seemingly driven largely by CMV exposure. According to a later analysis, parvovirus B19, influenza, CMV and Epstein-Barr virus appeared linked to several top co-occurrence clusters. When HLA alleles, especially DR and DQ, strongly co-occurred, TCR associations were difficult to assign to individual alleles. Correlated functional status among segregating V segments might reflect linkage disequilibrium, but an unknown experimental factor could not be ruled out. Some IMGT-functional V segments, including TRBV6-2 and TRBV6-3, could not be distinguished by the 87-base-pair reads and were therefore excluded. In vitro tests confirmed that a few of the cytomegalovirus-associated TCR beta chains recognize cytomegalovirus antigens. The authors suggested that the approach could potentially be generalized to other disease states and immunological phenotypes. In both the original and validation cohorts, the classifier was reported to diagnose cytomegalovirus status with high specificity and sensitivity. Because HLA typing was missing for some donors at each locus, association tests included only the typed subset. A total of 150 to 200 TCR beta chains were listed by the study as associated with cytomegalovirus. Specific HLA alleles were associated with over 15,000 TCR beta sequences at a false discovery rate of 0.05 in a later analysis. An association between a missense DCLRE1C variant and V-gene and J-gene trimming of TCR beta chains was found in a later genetic analysis and replicated in an independent cohort. Across donors, most TCR sequences were observed very rarely, whereas some public TCRs were present in many individuals. In a later analysis, HLA-associated TCR beta chains showed more clonal expansion and lower generation probabilities than non-associated chains that were equally common. Broadly in line with IMGT annotations, most TCR beta V segments showed up in productive rearrangements about 90% or about 30% of the time in an earlier analysis of some 590 of the donors. A later analysis found that TCR association rates varied across HLA loci, with DRB1 alleles showing the most associated TCRs and HLA-C alleles the fewest. A later genetic analysis reported fewer N-insertions in productive TCRs among donors in an Asian-associated ancestry cluster than the roughly 700-donor mean. About 15 rarely observed V segments, including chromosome 9 orphons, were excluded from the earlier analysis of several hundred of the donors because counts were too low.

A note on this clone: Its cognate antigen has yet to be identified.

The cohort consisted of hundreds of healthy bone marrow donors. Cohort members were all nominally healthy when sampled, although unrecorded immune exposures were likely present. The donor tested CMV seronegative and was one of the 352 seronegative cohort members. Every donor gave a peripheral blood sample, and the peripheral blood mononuclear cells from that sample were used for TCR beta sequencing. The Qiagen DNeasy Blood Extraction Kit was used to extract genomic DNA from the blood cell samples. The CDR3 sequence holds 11 residues, the cysteine and phenylalanine included. Only the CDR3 DNA stays, 33 bases, in frame from base 1. Deletion took 9 bases off V and 6 bases off J, with a span of 12 bases between the germline ends. The germline V gene gives CDR1 as SNHLY and CDR2 as FYNNEI.

This sequence uses TRBV2 and TRBJ2-7; perhaps TRBD2 is the D gene, with 6 bases matching. This clonotype originated in a man between 18 and 29 years old in good health and CMV-seronegative. The sample was PBMCs. The CDR3 protein sequence reads: CARRIGGEQYF. In nucleotide form, the sequence is TGTGCCAGAAGGATCGGGGGCGAGCAGTACTTC. Reference TRBV2 and TRBJ2-7 genes cover what lies past the CDR3, so the full variable domain is EPEVTQTPSHQVTQMGQEVILRCVPISNHLYFYWYRQILGQKVEFLVSFYNNEISEKSEIFDDQFSVERPDGSNFTLKIRSTKLEDSAMYFCARRIGGEQYFGPGTRLTVT.